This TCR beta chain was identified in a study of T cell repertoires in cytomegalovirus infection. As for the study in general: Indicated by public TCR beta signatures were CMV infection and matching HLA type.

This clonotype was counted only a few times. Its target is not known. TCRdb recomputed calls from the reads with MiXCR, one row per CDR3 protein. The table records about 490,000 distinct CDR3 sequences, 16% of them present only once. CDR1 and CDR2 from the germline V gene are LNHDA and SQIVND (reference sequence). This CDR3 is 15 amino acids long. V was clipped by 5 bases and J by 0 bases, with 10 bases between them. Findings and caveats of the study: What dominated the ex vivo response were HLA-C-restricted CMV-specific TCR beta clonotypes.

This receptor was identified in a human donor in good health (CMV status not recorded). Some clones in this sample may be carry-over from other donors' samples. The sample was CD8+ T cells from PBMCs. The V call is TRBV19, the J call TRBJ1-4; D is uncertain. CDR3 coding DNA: TGTGCCAGTAGTGCTCGGGGATCAACTAATGAAAAACTGTTTTTT. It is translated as CASSARGSTNEKLFF. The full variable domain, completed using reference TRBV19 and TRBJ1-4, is DGGITQSPKYLFRKEGQNVTLSCEQNLNHDAMYWYRQDPGQGLRLIYYSQIVNDFQKGDIAEGYSVSREKKESFPLTVTSAQKNPTAFYLCASSARGSTNEKLFFGSGTQLSVL.